The 27 T cell receptor beta chains presented below share a single source sample, sequenced in a study of T cell responses to AZD1222 COVID-19 vaccine. TCRdb's copy holds only in-frame clones and misses some; the assay was immunoSEQ multiplex PCR. The profile shows fewer than 95,000 clones, around 93% of them singletons. Source: peripheral blood, taken 28 days after the second AZD1222 dose. The receptors come from an adult who received the AZD1222 COVID-19 vaccine.

The chain recombines TRBV2 with TRBJ2-7; D might be TRBD1 or TRBD2, each matching 5 bases. Germline V CDR1 and CDR2: SNHLY, FYNNEI. V lost 0 bases, J lost 7 bases, and 19 bases lay in between. The CDR3 is 16 amino acids. For the CDR3, the DNA is TGTGCCAGCAGTGAAGCGGGACGGCAGGGTCTGGGAGAGCAGTACTTC. Protein sequence: CASSEAGRQGLGEQYF.

The J gene is TRBJ2-7, the V gene TRBV19; 12 bases map to TRBD1. This CDR3 is 15 amino acids long. The trim removed 3 bases at V and 5 bases at J, leaving 5 bases unmatched. The germline V gene has CDR1 LNHDA and CDR2 SQIVND (reference sequence). The DNA for the CDR3 is TGTGCCAGTAGTATCACCGGGACAGGGGGCAACGAGCAGTACTTC. This gives the protein CASSITGTGGNEQYF.

The J gene is TRBJ2-7, the V gene TRBV6-6; the match to TRBD1 covers 10 bases. Germline V gene data show CDR1 as MNHNY and CDR2 as SVGAGI (reference sequence). V lost 7 bases and J lost 7; bases outside the gene matches: 4. The CDR3 has 12 residues. This CDR3 is CASKGTGEEQYF. DNA for the CDR3: TGTGCCAGCAAAGGGACAGGGGAAGAGCAGTACTTC.

The chain carries TRBV9 and TRBJ2-7; 15 nucleotides align to TRBD2. From germline, CDR1 is SGDLS and CDR2 YYNGEE. CDR3 size: 18 residues. J was trimmed by 2 bases and V by 4 bases; bases with no gene match: 10. The chain's CDR3 is CASSRGLAGGGPTYEQYF. The DNA of the CDR3 is TGTGCCAGCAGCAGAGGACTAGCGGGAGGGGGGCCCACCTACGAGCAGTACTTC.

V gene TRBV23-1 combines with J gene TRBJ2-3; D is possibly TRBD2 (6 bases). TRBV23-1 qualifies as an ORF whose function is uncertain. The CDR3 contains 13 residues. V was pared by 6 bases and J by 2 bases, with 9 bases between. The CDR3: CASRLANTDTQYF. The CDR3 nucleotides read TGCGCCAGCAGGCTAGCGAACACAGATACGCAGTATTTT.

The chain combines TRBV4-1 with TRBJ1-4, with no clear D. This CDR3 spans 14 amino acids. CDR1 MGHRA and CDR2 YSYEKL come from the germline V gene. The V and J ends lost 0 bases and 6 bases respectively, with 8 bases between them. This CDR3 reads CASSQEGGDEKLFF. The CDR3 nucleotides read TGCGCCAGCAGCCAAGAGGGCGGGGATGAAAAACTGTTTTTT.

The CDR3 nucleotides read TGTGCCTGGACCCAGCCCGGACAGATCAAAAGGATTGAGGTCACTGAAGCTTTCTTT. This encodes CAWTQPGQIKRIEVTEAFF. The chain has TRBV30 and TRBJ1-1, with TRBD1 as a possible D gene (6 bases). The CDR3 loop spans 19 amino acids. V gave up 4 bases and J gave up 4 bases, with 31 bases separating them. Germline CDR1 and CDR2: GTSNPN and SVGIG (reference sequence).

The J gene is TRBJ2-1, the V gene TRBV28; D perhaps matches TRBD1 (6 bases). The CDR3 is made up of 13 amino acids. Per the germline V gene, CDR1 is MDHEN and CDR2 is SYDVKM. V was pared by 6 bases and J by 14 bases, with 20 bases between. The DNA of the CDR3 is TGTGCCAGCAGGAAGGGGGTCGGCACAAGCGAGTTCTTC. Amino acid sequence: CASRKGVGTSEFF.

The gene calls are TRBV5-6 and TRBJ2-5, with a possible D match to TRBD1 (5 bases). CDR1 is SGHDT, CDR2 YYEEEE, per germline. There are 14 residues in the CDR3. V was clipped by 0 bases and J by 4 bases, with 10 bases between them. The DNA of the CDR3 is TGTGCCAGCAGCTTGGAGCAGGGTTCAGAGACCCAGTACTTC. It codes for CASSLEQGSETQYF.

The J gene is TRBJ2-2, the V gene TRBV27; 7 bases are a match to TRBD1. Germline assignment: CDR1 MNHEY and CDR2 SMNVEV (reference sequence). The CDR3 contains 16 residues. The V gene end was trimmed by 4 bases and the J gene end by 6 bases; junction bases not matched to a gene: 11. CDR3 nucleotides: TGTGCCAGCAGTTGGGGGACAGTTTCGCATTCCGGGGAGCTGTTTTTT. Protein: CASSWGTVSHSGELFF.

V gene TRBV11-2 combines with J gene TRBJ2-1, with TRBD2 matching 8 bases. In germline, CDR1 is SGHAT, CDR2 FQNNGV. Trimming at V came to 0 bases and at J to 4 bases, leaving 2 bases not matched to a gene. The CDR3 extends over 15 amino acids. CDR3 protein: CASSLELAEYNEQFF. The CDR3 coding sequence is TGTGCCAGCAGCTTAGAACTAGCGGAATACAATGAGCAGTTCTTC.

This chain uses TRBV2 with TRBJ2-2; 9 nucleotides match TRBD2. J was trimmed by 6 bases and V by 6 bases; bases with no gene match: 5. The CDR3 is 14 residues long. Germline V gene lookup returns CDR1 SNHLY and CDR2 FYNNEI. The CDR3 coding sequence is TGTGCCAGCAGACTTAGCGGGAGCTCCGGGGAGCTGTTTTTT. This codes for CASRLSGSSGELFF.

V usage is TRBV10-3 and J usage is TRBJ1-3; D call uncertain. V lost 3 bases and J lost 1, with 10 bases in between. The germline CDR1 and CDR2 sequences are ENHRY and SYGVKD. This CDR3 is 15 amino acids long. CDR3 sequence: CAISDSSWSGNTIYF. The CDR3, as DNA: TGTGCCATCAGTGATAGCAGTTGGTCTGGAAACACCATATATTTT.

J is TRBJ2-7 and V is TRBV5-4, with D tentatively TRBD1 or TRBD2 (5 bases each). The CDR3 loop spans 15 amino acids. CDR1 and CDR2 (germline): SGHNT, YYREEE (reference sequence). Trimming took 0 bases from V and 4 from J, leaving 14 bases between them. CDR3 sequence (DNA): TGTGCCAGCAGCTTGGAGGTGAGGGGTGTATACGAGCAGTACTTC. Residues: CASSLEVRGVYEQYF.

The V gene is TRBV18, the J gene TRBJ1-4; perhaps TRBD1 as D (6 bases). The V gene lost 8 bases and the J gene lost 7 bases, with 23 bases spanning the gap. This CDR3 is built from 16 residues. Germline lookup yields CDR1 KGHSH and CDR2 LQKENI. Written as DNA, the CDR3 is TGTGCCAGCACAGGACTTGGGGGGGGCCGTGGTGAAAAACTGTTTTTT. It translates to CASTGLGGGRGEKLFF.

The DNA for the CDR3 is TGCGCCAGCAGCTTGGTACAGAGAGCGAACACTGAAGCTTTCTTT. Its protein product is CASSLVQRANTEAFF. The rearrangement joins TRBV5-1 to TRBJ1-1; D is unresolved. CDR1 and CDR2 (germline): SGHRS, YFSETQ. Trimming took off 0 bases at V and 1 base at J, with 10 bases between the two ends. The CDR3 consists of 15 residues.

The rearrangement uses TRBV29-1 and TRBJ1-1, with D unresolved. CDR1 is SQVTM, CDR2 ANQGSEA, per germline. The V end lost 5 bases, the J end lost 1 base, and 8 bases lay between the germline ends. The CDR3 extends over 12 amino acids. DNA for the CDR3: TGCAGCGTTTGGGATAGGAACACTGAAGCTTTCTTT. This translates into CSVWDRNTEAFF.

The gene calls are TRBV6-1 and TRBJ2-7; D gene uncertain. The V end lost 4 bases, the J end lost 3 bases, and 22 bases lay between the germline ends. There are 17 residues in the CDR3. Germline V gene data show CDR1 as MNHNS and CDR2 as SASEGT. CDR3 region: CASSGSAVSLSLYEQYF. The DNA for the CDR3 is TGTGCCAGCAGTGGTTCGGCAGTTAGTCTCTCTCTCTACGAGCAGTACTTC.

This clone was found a few times. The chain carries TRBV6-5 and TRBJ1-5; D gene unclear. This CDR3 spans 13 amino acids. CDR1 is MNHEY, CDR2 SVGAGI, per germline. V lost 6 bases to trimming and J lost 0 bases, with 6 bases between them. The CDR3: CASSDYSNQPQHF. CDR3 bases: TGTGCCAGCAGCGATTATAGCAATCAGCCCCAGCATTTT.

The chain has TRBV2 and TRBJ1-1; D is uncertain. V lost 4 bases, J lost 8 bases, and 11 bases lay in between. The CDR3 has 12 residues. CDR1 is SNHLY, CDR2 FYNNEI, per germline. CDR3: CASSGVPREAFF. CDR3 DNA sequence: TGTGCCAGCAGTGGGGTCCCCCGGGAAGCTTTCTTT.

The chain has TRBV11-3 and TRBJ2-2, with a possible D match to TRBD1 (5 bases). This CDR3 contains 16 residues. V was cut by 1 base and J by 2 bases, with 11 bases left in between. Germline V gives CDR1 SGHNT, CDR2 YENEEA. This chain's CDR3 is CASSLVGQGNTGELFF. The CDR3 bases are TGTGCCAGCAGCTTAGTCGGGCAGGGAAACACCGGGGAGCTGTTTTTT.

V gene TRBV10-3 combines with J gene TRBJ1-2; D is perhaps TRBD1 (6 bases). Germline CDR1 is ENHRY and CDR2 is SYGVKD. With 6 bases removed from V and 8 bases from J, the gap between germline ends came to 19 bases. The CDR3 is made up of 14 amino acids. CDR3 coding DNA: TGTGCCATCAGCCCTTCTACAGGGTCTGGAGGCTACACCTTC. It yields the protein CAISPSTGSGGYTF.

The chain combines TRBV7-2 with TRBJ1-5; D unclear. The CDR3 has 15 residues. The germline CDR1 and CDR2 sequences are SGHTA and FQGNSA. V was cut by 3 bases and J by 6 bases, with 15 bases left in between. The CDR3 protein is CASSLIPGPRQPQHF. The CDR3 DNA reads as TGTGCCAGCAGCTTGATTCCTGGGCCTCGTCAGCCCCAGCATTTT. Together with reference TRBV7-2 and TRBJ1-5, the CDR3 gives the full variable domain: GAGVSQSPSNKVTEKGKDVELRCDPISGHTALYWYRQSLGQGLEFLIYFQGNSAPDKSGLPSDRFSAERTGGSVSTLTIQRTQQEDSAVYLCASSLIPGPRQPQHFGDGTRLSIL.

The chain joins TRBV3-1 (or the pseudogene TRBV3-2) to TRBJ2-2; 11 nucleotides agree with TRBD1. With 0 bases clipped from V and 7 bases from J, the junction kept 4 bases outside the gene matches. Germline-derived CDR1 and CDR2 are LGHDT and YNNKEL (reference sequence). The CDR3 extends over 16 amino acids. CDR3 in amino acids: CASSQDGQGASGELFF. CDR3 sequence (DNA): TGTGCCAGCAGCCAAGACGGACAGGGGGCGAGCGGGGAGCTGTTTTTT.

The rearrangement links TRBV29-1 to TRBJ2-1; 7 bases fit TRBD2. Germline V gives CDR1 SQVTM, CDR2 ANQGSEA. V trimming: 2 bases; J trimming: 8 bases; junction bases outside the gene matches: 3. The CDR3 runs to 12 residues. The CDR3 sequence: CSVELAVYEQFF. The CDR3 DNA reads TGCAGCGTTGAACTAGCGGTTTATGAGCAGTTCTTC.

This clone appeared a single time. J is TRBJ2-3 and V is TRBV5-1; D is uncertain. The CDR3 runs to 15 residues. Deletions cut 2 bases from V and 1 base from J, with 11 bases between. Germline CDR1 SGHRS, CDR2 YFSETQ. The CDR3 DNA sequence: TGCGCCAGCAGCTTTGGGTCTATGGGCACAGATACGCAGTATTTT. Its translation is CASSFGSMGTDTQYF.

The J gene is TRBJ1-2, the V gene TRBV29-1, with D tentatively TRBD1 (5 bases). Germline V gene sequence: CDR1 SQVTM, CDR2 ANQGSEA. The V end lost 6 bases, the J end lost 8 bases, and 19 bases lay between the germline ends. CDR3 length: 13 residues. The CDR3 region has the DNA TGCAGCGTGGGGGTCAGGGTCTCTGAAGGCTACACCTTC. This codes for CSVGVRVSEGYTF.